These T cell receptor beta chains were read from a single sample in a study of cytotoxic CD8 clonotypes in ibrutinib-treated CLL. Generated by immunoSEQ multiplex PCR, the TCRdb table keeps only in-frame clones and is missing some. The data show 130,000 to 150,000 clones, 80% to 95% seen once. The sample here was PBMCs, taken after 12 months of ibrutinib treatment. Receptor source: a human donor with chronic lymphocytic leukemia. Both conserved end residues are part of each CDR3. The order of the fields is J gene, D gene, clone size, V gene, CDR3 protein, CDR3 DNA. A D gene is named only where the DNA matches it firmly. Size is omitted from some rows. Given values are once, few, many or a class for expanded clones.

j_call: TRBJ2-6
d_call: .
clone_size: .
v_call: TRBV6-1
cdr3_aa: CASSDSGANVLTF
cdr3_nt: TGTGCCAGCAGTGACTCTGGGGCCAACGTCCTGACTTTC

j_call: TRBJ2-7
d_call: TRBD2
clone_size: .
v_call: TRBV2
cdr3_aa: CASTGTSGYEQYF
cdr3_nt: TGTGCCAGCACCGGGACTAGCGGCTACGAGCAGTACTTC

j_call: TRBJ2-3
d_call: .
clone_size: .
v_call: TRBV27
cdr3_aa: CASSLSELRTATDTQYF
cdr3_nt: TGTGCCAGCAGTTTATCGGAGCTCCGCACGGCCACAGATACGCAGTATTTT

j_call: TRBJ2-7
d_call: TRBD2
clone_size: .
v_call: TRBV11-2
cdr3_aa: CASSLGSGGAYEQYF
cdr3_nt: TGTGCCAGCAGCTTAGGTTCGGGAGGAGCCTACGAGCAGTACTTC

j_call: TRBJ2-5
d_call: TRBD1
clone_size: .
v_call: TRBV7-3
cdr3_aa: CASSPRTGETQYF
cdr3_nt: TGTGCCAGCAGTCCAAGGACAGGGGAGACCCAGTACTTC

j_call: TRBJ2-7
d_call: .
clone_size: once
v_call: TRBV19
cdr3_aa: CASRTSNLGPYEQYF
cdr3_nt: TGTGCCAGTAGAACCTCAAACCTAGGTCCCTACGAGCAGTACTTC

j_call: TRBJ2-7
d_call: TRBD1
clone_size: .
v_call: TRBV9
cdr3_aa: CASSVSGTGEYEQYF
cdr3_nt: TGTGCCAGCAGCGTTTCAGGGACAGGAGAGTACGAGCAGTACTTC

j_call: TRBJ2-1
d_call: TRBD2
clone_size: few
v_call: TRBV19
cdr3_aa: CASRRELAGGPYNEQFF
cdr3_nt: TGTGCCAGTAGGAGAGAACTAGCGGGGGGACCCTACAATGAGCAGTTCTTC

j_call: TRBJ2-7
d_call: .
clone_size: .
v_call: TRBV18
cdr3_aa: CASSPSSSSSYEQYF
cdr3_nt: TGTGCCAGCTCACCCAGTAGCTCGAGCTCCTACGAGCAGTACTTC

j_call: TRBJ2-2
d_call: TRBD1
clone_size: .
v_call: TRBV18
cdr3_aa: CASSPGTGGTGELFF
cdr3_nt: TGTGCCAGCTCACCCGGGACAGGGGGAACCGGGGAGCTGTTTTTT

j_call: TRBJ2-2
d_call: TRBD2
clone_size: .
v_call: TRBV5-1
cdr3_aa: CASSESSGSGTGELFF
cdr3_nt: TGCGCCAGCAGCGAATCTAGCGGGAGTGGCACCGGGGAGCTGTTTTTT

j_call: TRBJ2-7
d_call: TRBD2
clone_size: .
v_call: TRBV27
cdr3_aa: CASSHPDSGRRGPVYEQYF
cdr3_nt: TGTGCCAGCAGCCACCCCGATAGCGGGCGGCGGGGACCCGTCTACGAGCAGTACTTC

j_call: TRBJ1-1
d_call: .
clone_size: .
v_call: TRBV19
cdr3_aa: CASSISGQRNTEAFF
cdr3_nt: TGTGCCAGTAGTATTAGTGGGCAGAGGAACACTGAAGCTTTCTTT

j_call: TRBJ2-7
d_call: .
clone_size: .
v_call: TRBV21-1
cdr3_aa: CASSKDERGKDLGHYEQYF
cdr3_nt: TGTGCCAGCAGCAAAGATGAGAGGGGAAAGGATTTGGGACACTACGAGCAGTACTTC

j_call: TRBJ2-7
d_call: TRBD2
clone_size: .
v_call: TRBV28
cdr3_aa: CASSSRRTGTSAYEQYF
cdr3_nt: TGTGCCAGCAGTTCACGACGGACCGGGACTAGCGCCTACGAGCAGTACTTC

j_call: TRBJ1-5
d_call: .
clone_size: .
v_call: TRBV5-1
cdr3_aa: CASSLDGDGNQPQHF
cdr3_nt: TGCGCCAGCAGCTTGGACGGGGACGGCAATCAGCCCCAGCATTTT

j_call: TRBJ2-5
d_call: .
clone_size: .
v_call: TRBV7-9
cdr3_aa: CASSLWAGSQETQYF
cdr3_nt: TGTGCCAGCAGCTTATGGGCTGGGTCCCAAGAGACCCAGTACTTC

j_call: TRBJ2-7
d_call: TRBD2
clone_size: .
v_call: TRBV29-1
cdr3_aa: CSVDTSGATYEQYF
cdr3_nt: TGCAGCGTTGACACTAGCGGAGCCACCTACGAGCAGTACTTC

j_call: TRBJ1-5
d_call: .
clone_size: .
v_call: TRBV27
cdr3_aa: CASSLLGQPQHF
cdr3_nt: TGTGCCAGCAGTTTGCTGGGACAGCCCCAGCATTTT

j_call: TRBJ2-7
d_call: TRBD1
clone_size: .
v_call: TRBV2
cdr3_aa: CASWWDRPSYEQYF
cdr3_nt: TGTGCCAGCTGGTGGGACAGACCCTCCTACGAGCAGTACTTC

j_call: TRBJ1-1
d_call: .
clone_size: .
v_call: TRBV4-3
cdr3_aa: CASSQDLSHSHTEAFF
cdr3_nt: TGCGCCAGCAGCCAAGATTTGAGTCACTCCCACACTGAAGCTTTCTTT

j_call: TRBJ2-1
d_call: .
clone_size: .
v_call: TRBV7-2
cdr3_aa: CASMTFYQSNEQFF
cdr3_nt: TGTGCCAGCATGACTTTCTATCAGTCCAATGAGCAGTTCTTC

j_call: TRBJ2-7
d_call: TRBD1
clone_size: once
v_call: TRBV27
cdr3_aa: CASSPRPPGTGPYEQYF
cdr3_nt: TGTGCCAGCAGTCCACGTCCCCCCGGGACAGGGCCGTACGAGCAGTACTTC

j_call: TRBJ2-2
d_call: .
clone_size: once
v_call: TRBV7-6
cdr3_aa: CASSLKTSFNTGELFF
cdr3_nt: TGTGCCAGCAGCCTAAAAACCAGTTTTAACACCGGGGAGCTGTTTTTT

j_call: TRBJ2-7
d_call: .
clone_size: .
v_call: TRBV7-9
cdr3_aa: CASSLQGIGDYEQYF
cdr3_nt: TGTGCCAGCAGCCTCCAGGGCATCGGGGACTACGAGCAGTACTTC

j_call: TRBJ1-1
d_call: TRBD1
clone_size: .
v_call: TRBV15
cdr3_aa: CATSTQGGTEAFF
cdr3_nt: TGTGCCACCAGCACCCAGGGGGGGACTGAAGCTTTCTTT

j_call: TRBJ2-1
d_call: TRBD2
clone_size: .
v_call: TRBV7-8
cdr3_aa: CASSLGLAGDNEQFF
cdr3_nt: TGTGCCAGCAGCTTAGGGCTAGCGGGGGACAATGAGCAGTTCTTC

j_call: TRBJ2-3
d_call: .
clone_size: .
v_call: TRBV27
cdr3_aa: CASTPGSSTDTQYF
cdr3_nt: TGTGCCAGCACCCCGGGGAGTAGCACAGATACGCAGTATTTT

j_call: TRBJ1-4
d_call: .
clone_size: .
v_call: TRBV5-1
cdr3_aa: CASSRSFDANEKLFF
cdr3_nt: TGCGCCAGCAGCAGGAGCTTTGATGCTAATGAAAAACTGTTTTTT

j_call: TRBJ1-2
d_call: TRBD1
clone_size: .
v_call: TRBV7-9
cdr3_aa: CASSLSQGDDGYTF
cdr3_nt: TGTGCCAGCAGCCTATCACAGGGGGACGATGGCTACACCTTC

j_call: TRBJ2-1
d_call: TRBD2
clone_size: .
v_call: TRBV11-2
cdr3_aa: CASSFSGTRNIHEQFF
cdr3_nt: TGTGCCAGCAGCTTTTCCGGGACTAGGAATATCCATGAGCAGTTCTTC

j_call: TRBJ1-5
d_call: .
clone_size: .
v_call: TRBV2
cdr3_aa: CASSAQRGSNQPQHF
cdr3_nt: TGTGCCAGCAGTGCTCAAAGGGGTAGCAATCAGCCCCAGCATTTT

j_call: TRBJ1-4
d_call: .
clone_size: once
v_call: TRBV28
cdr3_aa: CASSQEYGPRNEKLFF
cdr3_nt: TGTGCCAGCAGTCAAGAGTATGGCCCCCGTAATGAAAAACTGTTTTTT

j_call: TRBJ2-1
d_call: TRBD2
clone_size: .
v_call: TRBV28
cdr3_aa: CASSFGTSGNYNEQFF
cdr3_nt: TGTGCCAGCAGTTTTGGGACTAGCGGAAATTACAATGAGCAGTTCTTC

j_call: TRBJ2-7
d_call: .
clone_size: .
v_call: TRBV7-8
cdr3_aa: CASSLAQGLYEQYF
cdr3_nt: TGTGCCAGCAGCTTAGCCCAGGGGTTATACGAGCAGTACTTC

j_call: TRBJ2-2
d_call: TRBD2
clone_size: .
v_call: TRBV7-3
cdr3_aa: CASSLGSGRATGELFF
cdr3_nt: TGTGCCAGCAGCTTAGGGAGCGGGAGGGCCACCGGGGAGCTGTTTTTT

j_call: TRBJ2-7
d_call: .
clone_size: .
v_call: TRBV6-6
cdr3_aa: CASSSLLGQIYEQYF
cdr3_nt: TGTGCCAGCAGTAGCCTCCTAGGACAAATATACGAGCAGTACTTC

j_call: TRBJ1-5
d_call: .
clone_size: .
v_call: TRBV6-6
cdr3_aa: CASSYPSLWGQPQHF
cdr3_nt: TGTGCCAGCAGTTACCCCTCCCTCTGGGGTCAGCCCCAGCATTTT

j_call: TRBJ1-5
d_call: TRBD1
clone_size: .
v_call: TRBV7-2
cdr3_aa: CASSSDRGPYSNQPQHF
cdr3_nt: TGTGCCAGCAGCTCAGACAGGGGGCCTTATAGCAATCAGCCCCAGCATTTT

j_call: TRBJ1-1
d_call: .
clone_size: .
v_call: TRBV29-1
cdr3_aa: CSVGRPSGNTEAFF
cdr3_nt: TGCAGCGTTGGAAGACCCAGCGGGAACACTGAAGCTTTCTTT

j_call: TRBJ2-7
d_call: .
clone_size: .
v_call: TRBV7-8
cdr3_aa: CASSYGQIYEQYF
cdr3_nt: TGTGCCAGCAGCTATGGACAGATTTACGAGCAGTACTTC

j_call: TRBJ2-7
d_call: TRBD2
clone_size: once
v_call: TRBV5-5
cdr3_aa: CASSLELGRDEQYF
cdr3_nt: TGTGCCAGCAGCTTGGAGCTCGGGAGGGACGAGCAGTACTTC

j_call: TRBJ2-7
d_call: TRBD1
clone_size: .
v_call: TRBV7-6
cdr3_aa: CASSLGQGDYEQYF
cdr3_nt: TGTGCCAGCAGCCTAGGACAGGGTGATTACGAGCAGTACTTC

j_call: TRBJ1-1
d_call: .
clone_size: .
v_call: TRBV7-2
cdr3_aa: CASSLMGFTIMNTEAFF
cdr3_nt: TGTGCCAGCAGCTTAATGGGCTTTACAATCATGAACACTGAAGCTTTCTTT

j_call: TRBJ2-7
d_call: TRBD2
clone_size: .
v_call: TRBV15
cdr3_aa: CATSRDWAGGTSYEQYF
cdr3_nt: TGTGCCACCAGCAGAGATTGGGCGGGAGGGACGTCCTACGAGCAGTACTTC

j_call: TRBJ1-3
d_call: .
clone_size: .
v_call: TRBV28
cdr3_aa: CASREGPGNTIYF
cdr3_nt: TGTGCCAGCAGAGAGGGTCCTGGAAACACCATATATTTT

j_call: TRBJ1-1
d_call: .
clone_size: .
v_call: TRBV2
cdr3_aa: CASTILNTEAFF
cdr3_nt: TGTGCCAGCACCATACTGAACACTGAAGCTTTCTTT

j_call: TRBJ2-7
d_call: .
clone_size: .
v_call: TRBV27
cdr3_aa: CASSRSGRLANEQYF
cdr3_nt: TGTGCCAGCAGCCGCTCGGGCAGGCTAGCCAACGAGCAGTACTTC

j_call: TRBJ2-7
d_call: .
clone_size: .
v_call: TRBV7-9
cdr3_aa: CASSLGEEGISYEQYF
cdr3_nt: TGTGCCAGCAGCTTAGGGGAGGAGGGGATATCCTACGAGCAGTACTTC